One T cell receptor beta chain is described in this entry. The clone's antigen remains unknown. No much larger clone exists at a distance of one base, and base qualities are not known. These data belong to a study of cytotoxic CD8 clonotypes in ibrutinib-treated CLL (TCRdb year 2021). The study in broad terms: The cohort included roughly 15 treatment-naive and around 10 relapsed/refractory patients; about 17 were IGHV unmutated. Responses were partial in roughly 25 patients and complete in 2; after median about 5.5 years follow-up, around 15 stayed in remission and about twelve progressed. The response samples were drawn at a median of 12 months into treatment, with a range of about 6 to 40 months. An average of roughly 270,000 productive templates and 80,000 to 100,000 productive rearrangements was obtained per sample. Patients were still on ibrutinib when every remission and progressive disease sample was collected. Cryopreserved peripheral blood mononuclear cells were collected before treatment, at response, and at either disease progression or sustained remission. Longitudinal samples were obtainable from 26 of the 86 participants in the trial.

The time point label corresponds to: around 2 years on ibrutinib. Around 2 micrograms of genomic DNA were extracted from cryopreserved PBMCs for TCR beta library preparation. Longitudinal blood samples from CLL patients on ibrutinib monotherapy were analyzed using high-throughput TCR beta sequencing. The patients were enrolled in a single-center, open-label phase 2 trial of ibrutinib monotherapy. Here is what the overall study found, with its caveats: Baseline clonality exceeded that of age-matched healthy donors and correlated strongly with circulating CD8+ T-cell counts. Public clonotypes were rare and either contracted or stayed stable during treatment, and the rise in clonality at ibrutinib response reflected the expansion of private clonotypes. Clonality rose at ibrutinib response, remained stable during sustained remission, and dropped back toward baseline at progression. Sampling times were not matched between patients in sustained remission and patients whose disease was progressing, and lymph node repertoires were not examined.

The goal of deep resolution MiSeq sequencing was a depth between 1 in 1 million and 1 in 200,000 T cells, and coverage averaged 10x per clonotype. TCR beta libraries were generated with the immunoSEQ hsTCRB Kit. The study's processing was this. ImmunoSEQ Data Assistant and ImmunoSEQ Analyzer were used for data analysis, and V, D and J genes were assigned according to IMGT definitions. Clonality, which ranges from 0 to 1, was calculated by subtracting the normalized Shannon entropy of productive rearrangement frequencies from one. Public clonotype analysis was restricted to overrepresented clonotypes comprising at least 0.05% of each patient's repertoire. About a dozen repertoires from age-matched healthy donors, obtained from immuneACCESS, served as clonality controls. TCRdb carries this immuneACCESS record with in-frame sequences only. Its versions omit some clonotypes, under half of them owing to an unresolved V gene in the studies checked, with the rest unexplained. V, J and clone size were drawn from that table, and D and trimming were deduced from the DNA. The sample table records 250,000 or so clones; roughly 74% of these occur just once. About 16% of the sample lies in the top ten.

The germline V gene specifies SGHAT as CDR1 and FQNNGV as CDR2. Between the V and J ends, shortened by 1 base and 5 bases respectively, the junction contains 6 bases. The CDR3 has 13 amino acids, counting the end cysteine and phenylalanine. The read is trimmed to its CDR3 DNA, 39 bases read in frame from base 1. This clonotype originated in a human donor with chronic lymphocytic leukemia. The sequence is built from TRBV11-2 and TRBJ1-5; the D gene identity is not certain. The sequencing here drew on PBMCs, taken after 24 months of ibrutinib treatment. The CDR3 region has the sequence CASSLAEYQPQHF. The nucleotides are TGTGCCAGCAGCTTAGCTGAATATCAGCCCCAGCATTTT. The CDR3, completed at both ends by the reference TRBV11-2 and TRBJ1-5 genes, gives the full variable domain EAGVAQSPRYKIIEKRQSVAFWCNPISGHATLYWYQQILGQGPKLLIQFQNNGVVDDSQLPKDRFSAERLKGVDSTLKIQPAKLEDSAVYLCASSLAEYQPQHFGDGTRLSIL.